This TCR beta chain was profiled in a study of identical twins. One entry per CDR3 protein, called by TCRdb with MiXCR from the 5' RACE reads. The sample gives about 250,000 distinct CDR3 sequences, roughly 13% of which show up once; 8.5% to 10% is in the top ten. The germline V gene has CDR1 DFQATT and CDR2 SNEGSKA (reference sequence). The CDR3 runs to 15 residues. The V and J ends lost 5 bases and 0 bases respectively, with 14 bases between them. This clonotype has a single count. The sequencing sample was made of memory (CD45RO+) T cells sorted from blood. The TCR comes from a woman younger than 35 in good health. The rearrangement links TRBV20-1 to TRBJ2-1, with D uncertain. CDR3 DNA: TGCAGTGCTCCAAGGGCCTCAAGCTCCTACAATGAGCAGTTCTTC. As protein: CSAPRASSSYNEQFF.